This T cell receptor (beta chain) was captured in a study of patients and donors after allogeneic stem cell transplantation. Germline loops: CDR1 SGHTA, CDR2 FQGTGA. CDR3 size: 15 residues. Unmatched junction bases numbered 8, after V lost 5 bases and J lost 4 bases. From the RT-PCR reads, TCRdb called clonotypes with MiXCR, one entry per CDR3 protein. The table shows 900,000 to 1,000,000 distinct CDR3 sequences, with more than 15% occurring only once. This clonotype was observed a handful of times. This sequence joins TRBV7-3 and TRBJ1-3; 7 bases match TRBD1. The clonotype was recovered from a human donor who was either an allogeneic HSCT recipient or a stem cell or donor lymphocyte infusion donor (not recorded which). It is not recorded whose cells these are; they may come from a transplant donor. The sequencing input was blood, either unsorted or a sorted T cell fraction (not recorded which). The CDR3 here is CASSLSTGNGNTIYF. Written as DNA, the CDR3 is TGTGCCAGCAGCCTCTCGACAGGGAACGGAAACACCATATATTTT.